Listed here are 26 T cell receptor beta chains from one sample, sequenced in a study of blood T cells in healthy people across ages. It was with a sample-barcoded 5' primer and a J-beta primer mix that a second PCR of roughly 7 to 11 cycles was run. Using its own MiXCR run on the 5' RACE reads, TCRdb lists one record per CDR3 protein. The sample contains about 1,800,000 distinct CDR3 sequences, 28% of which appear only once. The material sequenced was blood. The receptor source for this set is a woman in her 30s in good health.

Only a few counts were recorded for this clonotype. The chain has TRBV21-1 and TRBJ2-4. TRBV21-1 corresponds to a pseudogene. The CDR3 has 13 amino acids. CDR3 region: CASSKGAKNIQYF. The DNA for the CDR3 is TGTGCCAGCAGCAAAGGGGCCAAAAACATTCAGTACTTC.

The CDR3 DNA reads as TGTGCCAGCAGCTTAGATTCCCTAGCGGGGGGCTACGAGCAGTACTTC. It yields the protein CASSLDSLAGGYEQYF. The chain recombines TRBV11-2 with TRBJ2-7; TRBD2 matches at 11 bases. Germline V gene lookup returns CDR1 SGHAT and CDR2 FQNNGV. This CDR3 is built from 16 residues. Trimming cost V 0 bases and J 3 bases; bases outside gene matches: 4.

This clonotype has only a few counts. V and J are TRBV13 and TRBJ2-3, with D perhaps TRBD2 (5 bases). V was cut by 8 bases and J by 6 bases, with 12 bases left in between. This CDR3 spans 12 amino acids. Germline V gene data show CDR1 as PRHDT and CDR2 as FYEKMQ (reference sequence). The CDR3 loop is CASESAGDTQYF. In nucleotides, the CDR3 is TGTGCCAGCGAATCGGCGGGTGATACGCAGTATTTT.

This chain connects TRBV7-2 to TRBJ1-1; no clear D. The CDR3 consists of 14 residues. The V gene lost 5 bases and the J gene lost 2 bases, with 12 bases spanning the gap. Germline V CDR1 and CDR2: SGHTA, FQGNSA. The CDR3 region has the DNA TGTGCCAGCAGCACCGGGTCGACTAACACTGAAGCTTTCTTT. This codes for CASSTGSTNTEAFF. The variable domain in full, completed from reference TRBV7-2 and TRBJ1-1, reads GAGVSQSPSNKVTEKGKDVELRCDPISGHTALYWYRQSLGQGLEFLIYFQGNSAPDKSGLPSDRFSAERTGGSVSTLTIQRTQQEDSAVYLCASSTGSTNTEAFFGQGTRLTVV.

This clonotype has a handful of counts. The chain carries TRBV24-1 and TRBJ2-1, with 9 positions matching TRBD1. Germline V CDR1 and CDR2: KGHDR, SFDVKD. The CDR3 extends over 15 amino acids. Trimming cost V 8 bases and J 0 bases; bases outside gene matches: 4. CDR3 protein: CATMMGQGSYNEQFF. In DNA form, the CDR3 reads TGTGCCACCATGATGGGACAGGGCTCCTACAATGAGCAGTTCTTC.

About this clonotype itself: Its ends do not fully match the called genes, so a read error is possible. The chain combines TRBV12-3 or TRBV12-4 with TRBJ1-4; no definite D call. The CDR3 length is 13 residues. CDR3: CASSLTLNEKRFF. CDR3 sequence (DNA): TGTGCCAGCAGTTTGACCCTTAATGAAAAACGGTTTTTT.

A few counts support this clonotype. The genes are TRBV4-2 and TRBJ2-1; D remains unclear. Per the germline V gene, CDR1 is LGHNA and CDR2 is YNFKEQ. There are 17 residues in the CDR3. Deletions cut 4 bases from V and 4 bases from J, with 20 bases between. The DNA for the CDR3 is TGTGCCAGCAGCCCGCCCGACCTCCCTAGGGCTTACAATGAGCAGTTCTTC. Its translation: CASSPPDLPRAYNEQFF.

This chain joins TRBV6-6 and TRBJ2-7; 9 bases are a match to TRBD1. This CDR3 spans 17 amino acids. Per the germline V gene, CDR1 is MNHNY and CDR2 is SVGAGI (reference sequence). Trimming removed 6 bases from V and 0 bases from J; junction bases left unmatched: 12. This CDR3 is CASRTGQGYRSSYEQYF. The CDR3 coding sequence is TGTGCCAGCAGGACGGGACAGGGTTATCGGAGCTCCTACGAGCAGTACTTC.

The rearrangement links TRBV2 to TRBJ2-1; D not certain. The CDR3 runs to 15 residues. CDR1 is SNHLY and CDR2 is FYNNEI in the germline V gene. V gave up 2 bases and J gave up 0 bases, with 8 bases separating them. The CDR3 DNA is TGTGCCAGCAGTGAAATCGGGTCCTCCTACAATGAGCAGTTCTTC. This codes for CASSEIGSSYNEQFF.

This clonotype was detected a few times. The chain combines TRBV10-3 with TRBJ2-7, with D perhaps matching TRBD2 (7 bases). The ends were cut back, 6 bases at V and 6 bases at J, with 9 bases in the middle. The CDR3 is 11 residues long. Germline V CDR1 and CDR2: ENHRY, SYGVKD. CDR3: CAIRGGLEQYF. CDR3 sequence (DNA): TGTGCCATCAGGGGGGGGCTCGAGCAGTACTTC.

The chain links TRBV5-1 to TRBJ1-5; D is possibly TRBD1 (6 bases). This CDR3 comprises 16 residues. V was cut by 1 base and J by 4 bases, with 15 bases left in between. Germline assignment: CDR1 SGHRS and CDR2 YFSETQ. The CDR3 DNA reads TGCGCCAGCAGCTTGCAGGGGACGTGGTCGAATCAGCCCCAGCATTTT. Its translation: CASSLQGTWSNQPQHF.

In this sample, this clonotype turned up many times. This chain links TRBV5-1 with TRBJ1-2, with 7 positions matching TRBD1. In germline, CDR1 is SGHRS, CDR2 YFSETQ. V lost 2 bases to trimming and J lost 2 bases; unmatched junction nucleotides: 3. This CDR3 spans 14 amino acids. In DNA, the CDR3 is TGCGCCAGCAGCTTCGGGACAGAAAACTATGGCTACACCTTC. It is translated as CASSFGTENYGYTF.

This clonotype was counted once. The chain's CDR3 is CASRSDRHEQYF. CDR3 nucleotides: TGTGCCAGCAGATCCGACAGGCACGAGCAGTACTTC. The genes are TRBV6-2 or TRBV6-3 and TRBJ2-7; possible D gene TRBD1, 6 bases. V gave up 6 bases and J gave up 5 bases, with 11 bases separating them. Looked up from germline, CDR1 is MNHEY and CDR2 is SVGEGT. This CDR3 has 12 amino acids.

The rearrangement links TRBV7-6 to TRBJ2-3, with D tentatively TRBD1 or TRBD2 (6 bases each). CDR1 SGHVS and CDR2 FNYEAQ come from the germline V gene. The CDR3 consists of 16 residues. The V gene lost 5 bases and the J gene lost 5 bases, with 20 bases spanning the gap. The CDR3 DNA sequence: TGTGCCAGCAGCGAGACCTCGGGGGCCCGATTAGATACGCAGTATTTT. Translated: CASSETSGARLDTQYF. Filled out from reference TRBV7-6 and TRBJ2-3, the complete variable domain reads GAGVSQSPRYKVTKRGQDVALRCDPISGHVSLYWYRQALGQGPEFLTYFNYEAQQDKSGLPNDRFSAERPEGSISTLTIQRTEQRDSAMYRCASSETSGARLDTQYFGPGTRLTVL.

The rearrangement links TRBV6-1 to TRBJ1-2; possibly TRBD1 for D (6 bases). The V end lost 7 bases, the J end lost 0 bases, and 21 bases lay between the germline ends. The CDR3 is 17 residues long. Germline V CDR1 and CDR2: MNHNS, SASEGT. For the CDR3, the DNA is TGTGCCAGCAAGGGGGGACCAGGACAGAAACCTAACTATGGCTACACCTTC. This codes for CASKGGPGQKPNYGYTF.

This clonotype was observed a few times. The V call is TRBV11-1, the J call TRBJ1-6; D is unclear. The CDR3 spans 14 residues. Per germline, CDR1 SGHAT and CDR2 FQDESV (reference sequence). Trimming left V 3 bases short and J 9 bases short, with 12 bases between. This CDR3 is CASSFRRASSPLHF. CDR3 nucleotide sequence: TGTGCCAGCAGCTTCCGAAGGGCTTCTTCACCCCTCCACTTT.

V is TRBV20-1 and J is TRBJ1-3; no clear D. The CDR3 is made up of 13 amino acids. Trimming stripped 3 bases from V and 8 bases from J, with 14 bases between. Germline values: CDR1 DFQATT, CDR2 SNEGSKA (reference sequence). The CDR3 nucleotides read TGCAGTGCTAGGGACCCAGTGGGAGACACCATATATTTT. This gives the protein CSARDPVGDTIYF.

The chain carries TRBV7-2 and TRBJ2-3; 11 bases are a match to TRBD2. The CDR3 totals 17 residues. CDR1 is SGHTA, CDR2 FQGNSA, per germline. With V trimmed by 0 bases and J by 5 bases, 7 bases remained unmatched. The CDR3 sequence: CASSLAGSGGAQDTQYF. CDR3 nucleotide sequence: TGTGCCAGCAGCTTAGCTGGTAGCGGGGGGGCCCAAGATACGCAGTATTTT.

The chain has TRBV20-1 and TRBJ2-5; D gene ambiguous. The CDR3 length is 14 residues. Germline CDR1 DFQATT, CDR2 SNEGSKA (reference sequence). Trimming took 1 base from V and 2 from J, leaving 11 bases between them. CDR3 in amino acids: CSARGGQSQETQYF. The CDR3 DNA follows: TGCAGTGCTAGAGGGGGTCAGTCTCAAGAGACCCAGTACTTC.

Regarding this clonotype: A much larger clone sits a single nucleotide away, making a read error possible. Given the absence of the conserved phenylalanine or tryptophan at the CDR3 end, a read error is likely. V gene TRBV5-1 combines with J gene TRBJ2-1; TRBD1 aligns across 9 bases. V trimming: 2 bases; J trimming: 2 bases; junction bases outside the gene matches: 2. This CDR3 comprises 15 residues. Germline values: CDR1 SGHRS, CDR2 YFSETQ. The CDR3 loop is CASSFDRGTYNEQFV. In DNA form, the CDR3 reads TGCGCCAGCAGCTTCGACAGGGGGACCTACAATGAGCAGTTCGTC.

This clonotype was seen a handful of times. The chain is built from TRBV20-1 and TRBJ1-5; no clear D. V was cut by 3 bases and J by 5 bases, with 11 bases left in between. The CDR3 runs 13 residues. CDR1 is DFQATT, CDR2 SNEGSKA, per germline (reference sequence). The CDR3 here is CSASFRRDQPQHF. The DNA for the CDR3 is TGCAGTGCTAGTTTCAGGCGGGATCAGCCCCAGCATTTT.

The chain employs TRBV7-2 and TRBJ2-3, with 7 bases matching TRBD2. This CDR3 is built from 15 residues. CDR1 and CDR2 from the germline V gene are SGHTA and FQGNSA. V shed 5 bases and J 3 bases; nucleotides not matched to a gene: 8. The CDR3 DNA is TGTGCCAGCAGCCCATGGGACTATCAGACAGATACGCAGTATTTT. Encoded protein: CASSPWDYQTDTQYF.

This clonotype was seen only a few times. This rearrangement joins TRBV20-1 to TRBJ1-1; maybe TRBD1 (5 bases). V lost 3 bases and J lost 4, with 15 bases in between. Germline V lookup: CDR1 DFQATT, CDR2 SNEGSKA (reference sequence). The CDR3 is made up of 14 amino acids. In nucleotides, the CDR3 is TGCAGTGCTAGTGAGGATGGGGACCTCACTGAAGCTTTCTTT. Translated: CSASEDGDLTEAFF.

This clonotype turned up a few times. At one boundary the junction diverges from the germline segment, which might be a read error. The V gene is TRBV5-1, the J gene TRBJ2-1; the match to TRBD2 covers 12 bases. This CDR3 comprises 16 residues. Germline V lookup: CDR1 SGHRS, CDR2 YFSETQ. CDR3: CASNLRSSGGAYEQFF. The CDR3, as DNA: TGCGCCAGCAACTTGAGGTCTAGCGGGGGGGCATATGAGCAGTTCTTC.

This clonotype was picked up many times. The chain couples TRBV7-3 to TRBJ2-5; the D gene is possibly TRBD2 (6 bases). This CDR3 region has 13 residues. Germline-derived CDR1 and CDR2 are SGHTA and FQGTGA. V lost 4 bases and J 4 bases, leaving 10 bases between the germline ends. The CDR3 region has the DNA TGTGCCAGCAGCTCCCGGAGGGGAGAGACCCAGTACTTC. Translating gives CASSSRRGETQYF.

The DNA for the CDR3 is TGTGCCATCAGTGAGACAGGGATGGGCACTGAAGCTTTCTTT. This translates into CAISETGMGTEAFF. The chain couples TRBV10-3 to TRBJ1-1; weak D call: TRBD1 (6 bases). CDR1 and CDR2 from the germline V gene are ENHRY and SYGVKD. This CDR3 region has 14 residues. The germline V and J ends were trimmed by 2 bases and 4 bases, with 11 bases remaining between them.